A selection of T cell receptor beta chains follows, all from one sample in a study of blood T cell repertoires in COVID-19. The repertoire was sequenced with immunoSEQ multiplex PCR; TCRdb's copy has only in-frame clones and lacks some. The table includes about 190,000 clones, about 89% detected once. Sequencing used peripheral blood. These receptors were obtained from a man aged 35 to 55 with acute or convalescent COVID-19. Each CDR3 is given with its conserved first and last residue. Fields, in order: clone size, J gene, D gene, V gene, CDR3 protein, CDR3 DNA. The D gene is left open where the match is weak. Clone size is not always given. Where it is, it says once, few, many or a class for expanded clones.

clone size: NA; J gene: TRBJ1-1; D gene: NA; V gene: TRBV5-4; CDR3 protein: CASSLAAGWTEAFF; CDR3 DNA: TGTGCCAGCAGCTTGGCTGCAGGGTGGACTGAAGCTTTCTTT
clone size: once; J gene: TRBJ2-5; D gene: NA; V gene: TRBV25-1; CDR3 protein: CASSEPAGRTGQETQYF; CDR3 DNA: TGTGCCAGCAGTGAACCGGCGGGGAGGACGGGTCAAGAGACCCAGTACTTC
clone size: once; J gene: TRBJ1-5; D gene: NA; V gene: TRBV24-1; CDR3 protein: CATSGNGRSNQPQHF; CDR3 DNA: TGTGCCACCAGTGGAAACGGGAGGAGCAATCAGCCCCAGCATTTT
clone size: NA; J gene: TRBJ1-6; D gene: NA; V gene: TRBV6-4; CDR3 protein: CASSDSANFGTDNSPLHF; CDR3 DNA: TGTGCCAGCAGTGACTCTGCAAATTTCGGGACTGATAATTCACCCCTCCACTTT
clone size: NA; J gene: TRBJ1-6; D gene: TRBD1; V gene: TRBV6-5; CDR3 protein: CASTQGQGYSPLHF; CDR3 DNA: TGTGCCAGCACCCAAGGACAGGGATACTCACCCCTCCACTTT
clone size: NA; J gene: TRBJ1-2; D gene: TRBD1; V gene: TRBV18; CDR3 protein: CASSPLDRDGFYTF; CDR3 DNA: TGTGCCAGCTCACCACTGGACAGGGACGGCTTCTACACCTTC
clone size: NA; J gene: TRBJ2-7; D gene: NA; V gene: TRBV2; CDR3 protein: CASSVSLLRSRYEQYF; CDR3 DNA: TGTGCCAGCAGTGTCTCACTACTCCGTTCACGCTACGAGCAGTACTTC
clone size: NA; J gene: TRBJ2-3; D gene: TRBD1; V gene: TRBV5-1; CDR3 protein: CASSLGPTGADTQYF; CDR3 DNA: TGCGCCAGCAGCTTGGGACCCACAGGGGCAGATACGCAGTATTTT
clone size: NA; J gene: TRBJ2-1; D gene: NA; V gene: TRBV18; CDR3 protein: CASSPPEGYDEQFF; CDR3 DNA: TGTGCCAGCTCACCACCGGAGGGTTACGATGAGCAGTTCTTC
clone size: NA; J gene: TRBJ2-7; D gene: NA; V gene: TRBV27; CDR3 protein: CASSWAGASSYEQYF; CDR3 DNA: TGTGCCAGCAGTTGGGCGGGGGCCAGCTCCTACGAGCAGTACTTC
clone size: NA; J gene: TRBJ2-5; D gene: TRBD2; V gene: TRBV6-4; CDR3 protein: CASSPSGLAGLETQYF; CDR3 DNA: TGTGCCAGCAGTCCCTCGGGACTAGCGGGATTGGAGACCCAGTACTTC
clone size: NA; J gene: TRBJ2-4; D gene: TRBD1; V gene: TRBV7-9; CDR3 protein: CASRTMDRVSKNIQYF; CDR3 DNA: TGTGCCAGCAGAACCATGGACAGGGTCTCCAAAAACATTCAGTACTTC
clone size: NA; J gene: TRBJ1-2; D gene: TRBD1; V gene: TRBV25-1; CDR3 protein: CASSWTGDYGYTF; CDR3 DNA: TGTGCCAGCAGTTGGACAGGGGACTATGGCTACACCTTC
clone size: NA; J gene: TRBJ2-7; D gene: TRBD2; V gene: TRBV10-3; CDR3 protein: CAISGMAGGLGEQYF; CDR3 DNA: TGTGCCATCAGTGGAATGGCGGGGGGGCTCGGCGAGCAGTACTTC
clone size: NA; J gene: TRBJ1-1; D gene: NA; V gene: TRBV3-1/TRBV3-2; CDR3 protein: CASSQDSVRNTEAFF; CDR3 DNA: TGTGCCAGCAGCCAAGACTCGGTACGGAACACTGAAGCTTTCTTT
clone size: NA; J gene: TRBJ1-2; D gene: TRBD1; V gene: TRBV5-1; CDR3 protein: CASSLGPPTGGLSGYTF; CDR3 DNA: TGCGCCAGCAGCTTGGGCCCTCCGACAGGGGGCCTTTCTGGCTACACCTTC
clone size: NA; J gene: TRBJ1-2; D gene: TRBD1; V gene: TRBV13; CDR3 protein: CASSTSRGLSGYTF; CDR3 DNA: TGTGCCAGCAGCACAAGCAGGGGGCTGAGTGGCTACACCTTC
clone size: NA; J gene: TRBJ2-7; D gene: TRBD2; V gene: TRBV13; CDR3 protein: CASSSKRLAGGLIYEQYF; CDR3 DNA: TGTGCCAGCAGCTCGAAGAGACTAGCGGGGGGCCTTATCTACGAGCAGTACTTC
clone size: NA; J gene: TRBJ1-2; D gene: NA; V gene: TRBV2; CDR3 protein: CASSPLSGGGGYTF; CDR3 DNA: TGTGCCAGCAGTCCCTTATCGGGGGGAGGAGGCTACACCTTC
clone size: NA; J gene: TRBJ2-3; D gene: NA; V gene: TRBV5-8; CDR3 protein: CASSFQARSTDTQYF; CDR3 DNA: TGTGCCAGCAGCTTTCAGGCCAGGAGCACAGATACGCAGTATTTT
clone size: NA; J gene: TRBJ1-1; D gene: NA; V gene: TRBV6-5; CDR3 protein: CASTPPGAVNTEAFF; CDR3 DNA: TGTGCCAGCACCCCCCCTGGGGCTGTGAACACTGAAGCTTTCTTT
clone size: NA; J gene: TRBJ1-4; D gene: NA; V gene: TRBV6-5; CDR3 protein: CASTVRHGEEKLFF; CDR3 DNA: TGTGCCAGCACCGTACGACACGGGGAGGAAAAACTGTTTTTT
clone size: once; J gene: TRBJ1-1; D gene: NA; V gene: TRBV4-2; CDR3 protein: CASSQGGPGGTEAFF; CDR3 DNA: TGTGCCAGCAGCCAAGGGGGACCCGGAGGGACTGAAGCTTTCTTT
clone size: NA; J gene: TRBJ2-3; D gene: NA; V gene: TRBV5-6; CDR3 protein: CASSFGLSGTDTQYF; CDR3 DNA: TGTGCCAGCAGCTTCGGTTTAAGCGGCACAGATACGCAGTATTTT
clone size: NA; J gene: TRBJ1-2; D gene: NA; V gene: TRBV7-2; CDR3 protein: CASSSTDYGYTF; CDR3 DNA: TGTGCCAGCAGCTCGACAGATTATGGCTACACCTTC
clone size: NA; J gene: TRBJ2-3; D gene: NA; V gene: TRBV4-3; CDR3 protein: CASSQAVGGRTDTQYF; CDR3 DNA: TGCGCCAGCAGCCAAGCAGTGGGGGGGCGCACAGATACGCAGTATTTT
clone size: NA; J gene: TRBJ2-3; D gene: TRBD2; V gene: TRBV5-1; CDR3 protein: CASSLDPSGGSTDTQYF; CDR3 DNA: TGCGCCAGCAGCTTGGACCCTAGCGGGGGGAGCACAGATACGCAGTATTTT
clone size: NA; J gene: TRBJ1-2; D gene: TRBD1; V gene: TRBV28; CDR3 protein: CASSSPDREETF; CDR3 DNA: TGTGCCAGCAGTTCCCCGGACAGGGAGGAAACCTTC
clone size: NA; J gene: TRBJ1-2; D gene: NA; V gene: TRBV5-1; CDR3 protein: CASSFGGAPTAGGYTF; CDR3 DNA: TGCGCCAGCAGCTTTGGAGGGGCTCCAACTGCGGGAGGCTACACCTTC
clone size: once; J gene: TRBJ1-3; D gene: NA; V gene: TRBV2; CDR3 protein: CASRADSDSGNTIYF; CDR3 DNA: TGTGCCAGCAGGGCAGACAGCGACTCTGGAAACACCATATATTTT
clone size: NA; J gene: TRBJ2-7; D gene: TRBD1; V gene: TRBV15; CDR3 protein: CATSRDVQGAGEQYF; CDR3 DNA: TGTGCCACCAGCAGAGATGTCCAGGGGGCGGGGGAGCAGTACTTC
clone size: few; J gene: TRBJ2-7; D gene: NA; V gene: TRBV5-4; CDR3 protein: CASSSRDSYEQYF; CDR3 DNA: TGTGCCAGCAGCTCGAGAGACAGCTACGAGCAGTACTTC
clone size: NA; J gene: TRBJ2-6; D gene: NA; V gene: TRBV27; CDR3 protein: CASRLNSGANVLTF; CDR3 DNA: TGTGCCAGCAGACTCAACTCTGGGGCCAACGTCCTGACTTTC
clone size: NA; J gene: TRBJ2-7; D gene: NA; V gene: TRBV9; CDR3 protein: CASSPSLSYEQYF; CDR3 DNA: TGTGCCAGCAGCCCATCACTGTCCTACGAGCAGTACTTC
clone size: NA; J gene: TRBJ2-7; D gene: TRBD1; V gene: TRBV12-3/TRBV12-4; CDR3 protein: CASSRDREQYF; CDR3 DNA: TGTGCCAGCAGTCGGGACAGGGAGCAGTACTTC
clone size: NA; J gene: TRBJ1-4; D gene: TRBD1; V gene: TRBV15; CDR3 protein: CATSSRDRGATNEKLFF; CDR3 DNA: TGTGCCACCAGCTCCAGGGACAGGGGAGCAACTAATGAAAAACTGTTTTTT
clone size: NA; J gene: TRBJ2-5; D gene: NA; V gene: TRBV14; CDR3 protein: CASSQDGRRSRGKQETQYF; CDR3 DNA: TGTGCCAGCAGCCAAGATGGCAGGCGGTCACGGGGAAAGCAAGAGACCCAGTACTTC
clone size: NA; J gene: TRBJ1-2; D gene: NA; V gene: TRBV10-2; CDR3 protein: CASSESPGDDGYTF; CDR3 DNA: TGCGCCAGCAGTGAGTCGCCGGGGGACGATGGCTACACCTTC
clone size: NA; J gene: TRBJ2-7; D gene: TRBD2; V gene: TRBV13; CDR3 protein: CASSLGTSGVSEQYF; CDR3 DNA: TGTGCCAGCAGCTTAGGGACTAGCGGGGTCAGCGAGCAGTACTTC
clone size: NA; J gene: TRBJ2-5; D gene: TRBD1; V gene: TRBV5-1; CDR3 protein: CASSLGSGGGETQYF; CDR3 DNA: TGCGCCAGCAGCTTGGGGTCAGGGGGCGGAGAGACCCAGTACTTC
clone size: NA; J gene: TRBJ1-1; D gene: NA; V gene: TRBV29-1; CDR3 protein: CSVDPTGMYTEAFF; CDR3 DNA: TGCAGCGTTGATCCAACAGGGATGTACACTGAAGCTTTCTTT
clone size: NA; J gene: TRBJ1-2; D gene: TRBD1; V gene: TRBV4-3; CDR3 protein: CASSFGQGYGYTF; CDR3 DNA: TGCGCCAGCAGCTTCGGACAGGGCTATGGCTACACCTTC
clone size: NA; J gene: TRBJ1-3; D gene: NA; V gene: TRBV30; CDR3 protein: CAWSVGGFSGNTIYF; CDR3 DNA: TGTGCCTGGAGTGTTGGCGGCTTCTCTGGAAACACCATATATTTT
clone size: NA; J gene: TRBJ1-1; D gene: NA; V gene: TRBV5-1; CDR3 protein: CASSLAPGTEAFF; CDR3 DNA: TGCGCCAGCAGCTTGGCCCCGGGCACTGAAGCTTTCTTT
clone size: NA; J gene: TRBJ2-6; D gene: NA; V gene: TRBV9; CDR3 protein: CASSPSGSGANVLTF; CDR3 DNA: TGTGCCAGCAGTCCCTCGGGCTCTGGGGCCAACGTCCTGACTTTC
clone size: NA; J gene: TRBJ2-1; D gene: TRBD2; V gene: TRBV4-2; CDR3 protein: CASSQAGTSINEQFF; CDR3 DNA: TGTGCCAGCAGCCAAGCCGGGACTAGCATCAATGAGCAGTTCTTC
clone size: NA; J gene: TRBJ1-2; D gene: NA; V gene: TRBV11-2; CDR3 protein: CASSARPLRGYTF; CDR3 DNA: TGTGCCAGCAGCGCCCGTCCCCTCCGGGGCTACACCTTC
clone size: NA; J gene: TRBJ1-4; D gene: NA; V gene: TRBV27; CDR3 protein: CASSFVGNGEKLFF; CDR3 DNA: TGTGCCAGCAGTTTTGTCGGGAATGGGGAAAAACTGTTTTTT
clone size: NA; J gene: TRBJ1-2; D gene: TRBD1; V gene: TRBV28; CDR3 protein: CASSSGQGRSGYTF; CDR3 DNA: TGTGCCAGCAGTTCCGGACAGGGGCGTAGTGGCTACACCTTC
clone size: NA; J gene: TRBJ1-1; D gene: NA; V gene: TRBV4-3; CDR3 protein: CASSQARTLNTEAFF; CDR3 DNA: TGCGCCAGCAGCCAAGCGCGGACACTGAACACTGAAGCTTTCTTT
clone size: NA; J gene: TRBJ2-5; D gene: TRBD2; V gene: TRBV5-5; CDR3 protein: CASTLAGGPLETQYF; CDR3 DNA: TGTGCCAGCACCTTAGCGGGGGGGCCGTTAGAGACCCAGTACTTC
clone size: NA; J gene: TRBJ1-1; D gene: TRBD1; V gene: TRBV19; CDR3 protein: CASGWAGTANTEAFF; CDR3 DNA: TGTGCCAGTGGGTGGGCCGGGACAGCGAACACTGAAGCTTTCTTT
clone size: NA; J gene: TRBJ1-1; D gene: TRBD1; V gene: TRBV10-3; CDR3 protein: CAISERQGLGTEAFF; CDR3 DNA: TGTGCCATCAGTGAGCGACAGGGTTTGGGCACTGAAGCTTTCTTT
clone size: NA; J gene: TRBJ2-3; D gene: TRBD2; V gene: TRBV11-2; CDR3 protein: CASSYIAGGPTQYF; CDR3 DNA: TGTGCCAGCAGCTATATAGCGGGGGGGCCCACGCAGTATTTT